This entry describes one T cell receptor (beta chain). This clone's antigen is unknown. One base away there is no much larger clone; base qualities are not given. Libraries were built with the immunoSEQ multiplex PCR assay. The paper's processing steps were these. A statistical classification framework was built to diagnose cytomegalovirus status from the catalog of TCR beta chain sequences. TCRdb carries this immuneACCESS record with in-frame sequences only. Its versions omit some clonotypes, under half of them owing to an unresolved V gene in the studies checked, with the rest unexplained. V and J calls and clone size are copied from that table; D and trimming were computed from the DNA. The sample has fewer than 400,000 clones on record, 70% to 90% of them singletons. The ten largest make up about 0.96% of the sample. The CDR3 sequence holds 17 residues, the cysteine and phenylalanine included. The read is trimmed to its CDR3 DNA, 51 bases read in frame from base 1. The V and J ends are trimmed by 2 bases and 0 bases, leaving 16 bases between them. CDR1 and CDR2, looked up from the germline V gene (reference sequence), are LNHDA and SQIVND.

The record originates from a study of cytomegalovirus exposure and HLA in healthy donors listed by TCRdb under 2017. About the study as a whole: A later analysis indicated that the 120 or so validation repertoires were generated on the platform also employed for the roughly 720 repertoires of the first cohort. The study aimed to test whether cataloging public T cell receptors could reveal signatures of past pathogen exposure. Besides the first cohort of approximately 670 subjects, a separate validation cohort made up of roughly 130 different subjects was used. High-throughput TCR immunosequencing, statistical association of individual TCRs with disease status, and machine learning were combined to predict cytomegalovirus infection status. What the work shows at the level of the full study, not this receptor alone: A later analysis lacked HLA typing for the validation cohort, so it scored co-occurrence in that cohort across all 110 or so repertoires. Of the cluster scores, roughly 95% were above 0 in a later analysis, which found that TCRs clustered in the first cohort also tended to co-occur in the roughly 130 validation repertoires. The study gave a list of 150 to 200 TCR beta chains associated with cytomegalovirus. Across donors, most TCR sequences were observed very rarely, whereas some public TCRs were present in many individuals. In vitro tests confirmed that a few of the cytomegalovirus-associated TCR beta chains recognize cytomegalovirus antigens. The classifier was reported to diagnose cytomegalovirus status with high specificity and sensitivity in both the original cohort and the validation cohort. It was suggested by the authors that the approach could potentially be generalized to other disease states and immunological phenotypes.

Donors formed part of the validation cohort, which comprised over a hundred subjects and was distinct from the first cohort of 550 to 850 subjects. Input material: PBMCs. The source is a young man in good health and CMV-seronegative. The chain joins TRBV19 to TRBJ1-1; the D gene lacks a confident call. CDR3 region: CASSIFGGFGVNTEAFF. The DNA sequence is TGTGCCAGTAGTATATTTGGAGGGTTCGGGGTGAACACTGAAGCTTTCTTT.